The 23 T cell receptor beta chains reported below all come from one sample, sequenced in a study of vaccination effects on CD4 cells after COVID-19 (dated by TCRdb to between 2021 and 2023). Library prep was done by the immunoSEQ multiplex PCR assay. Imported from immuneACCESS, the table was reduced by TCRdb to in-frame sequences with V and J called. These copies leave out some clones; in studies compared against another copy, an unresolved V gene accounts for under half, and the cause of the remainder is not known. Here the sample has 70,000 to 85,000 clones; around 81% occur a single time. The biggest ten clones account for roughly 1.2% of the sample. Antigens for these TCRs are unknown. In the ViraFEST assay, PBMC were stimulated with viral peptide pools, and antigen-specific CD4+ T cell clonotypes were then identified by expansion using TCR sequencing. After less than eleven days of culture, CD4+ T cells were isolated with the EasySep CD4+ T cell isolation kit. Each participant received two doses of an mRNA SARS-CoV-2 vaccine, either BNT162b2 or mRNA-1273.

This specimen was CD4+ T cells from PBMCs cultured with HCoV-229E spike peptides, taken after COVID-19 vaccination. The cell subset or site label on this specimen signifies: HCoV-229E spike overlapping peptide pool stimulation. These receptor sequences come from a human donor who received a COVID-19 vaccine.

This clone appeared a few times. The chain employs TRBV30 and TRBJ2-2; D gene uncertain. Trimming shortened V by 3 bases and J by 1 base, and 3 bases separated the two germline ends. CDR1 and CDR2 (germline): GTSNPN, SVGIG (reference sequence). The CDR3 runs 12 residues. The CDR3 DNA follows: TGTGCCTGGAGAAAGAACACCGGGGAGCTGTTTTTT. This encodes CAWRKNTGELFF.

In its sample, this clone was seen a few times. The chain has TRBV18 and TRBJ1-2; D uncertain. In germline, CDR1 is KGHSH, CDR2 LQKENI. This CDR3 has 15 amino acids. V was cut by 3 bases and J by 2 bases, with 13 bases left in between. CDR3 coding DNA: TGTGCCAGCTCACCCCGCTCAGACGGGAACTATGGCTACACCTTC. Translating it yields CASSPRSDGNYGYTF.

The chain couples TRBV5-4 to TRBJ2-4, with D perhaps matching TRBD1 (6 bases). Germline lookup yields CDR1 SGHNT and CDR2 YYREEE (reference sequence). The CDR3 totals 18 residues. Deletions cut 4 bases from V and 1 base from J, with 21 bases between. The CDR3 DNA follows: TGTGCCAGCAGCCTGCGCGAAACAGGGTCCCGGGCCAAAAACATTCAGTACTTC. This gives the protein CASSLRETGSRAKNIQYF.

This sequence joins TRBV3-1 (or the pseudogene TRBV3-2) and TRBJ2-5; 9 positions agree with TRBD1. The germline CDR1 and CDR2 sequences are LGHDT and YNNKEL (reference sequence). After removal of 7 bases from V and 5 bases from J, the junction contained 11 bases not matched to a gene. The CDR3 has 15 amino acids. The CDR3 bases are TGTGCCAGCACCCCAAGCCCGACAGGGGGGGAGACCCAGTACTTC. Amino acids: CASTPSPTGGETQYF.

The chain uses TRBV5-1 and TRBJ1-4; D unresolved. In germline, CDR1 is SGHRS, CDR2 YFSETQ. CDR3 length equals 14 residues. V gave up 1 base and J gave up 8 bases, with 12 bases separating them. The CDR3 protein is CASSLRGRVEKLFF. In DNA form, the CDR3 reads TGCGCCAGCAGCTTGAGAGGACGGGTCGAAAAACTGTTTTTT.

This chain's CDR3 is CASSDDRVQETQYF. The CDR3 DNA follows: TGCGCCAGCAGTGATGACAGGGTACAAGAGACCCAGTACTTC. V usage is TRBV10-2 and J usage is TRBJ2-5; TRBD1 aligns across 7 bases. V lost 3 bases and J lost 2; bases outside the gene matches: 3. The CDR3 is 14 residues long. Germline CDR1 is WSHSY and CDR2 is SAAADI.

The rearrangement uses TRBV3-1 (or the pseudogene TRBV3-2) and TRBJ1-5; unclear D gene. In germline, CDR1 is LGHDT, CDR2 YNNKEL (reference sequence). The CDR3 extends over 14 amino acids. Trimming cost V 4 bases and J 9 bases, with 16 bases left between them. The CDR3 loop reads CASSPMGSSPPQHF. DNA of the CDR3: TGTGCCAGCAGCCCTATGGGCAGTTCACCGCCCCAGCATTTT.

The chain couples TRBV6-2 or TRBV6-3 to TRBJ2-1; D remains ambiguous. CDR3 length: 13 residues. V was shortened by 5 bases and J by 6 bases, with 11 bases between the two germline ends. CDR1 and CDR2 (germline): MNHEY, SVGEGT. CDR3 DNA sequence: TGTGCCAGCAGTCGGAAACTTGGCAATGAGCAGTTCTTC. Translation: CASSRKLGNEQFF.

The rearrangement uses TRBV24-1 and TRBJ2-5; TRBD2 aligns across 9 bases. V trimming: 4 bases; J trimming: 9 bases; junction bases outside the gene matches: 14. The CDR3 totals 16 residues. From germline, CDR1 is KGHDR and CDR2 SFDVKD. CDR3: CATSDPVSGGLGAQYF. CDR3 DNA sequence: TGTGCCACCAGTGACCCCGTTAGCGGGGGCCTCGGGGCCCAGTACTTC.

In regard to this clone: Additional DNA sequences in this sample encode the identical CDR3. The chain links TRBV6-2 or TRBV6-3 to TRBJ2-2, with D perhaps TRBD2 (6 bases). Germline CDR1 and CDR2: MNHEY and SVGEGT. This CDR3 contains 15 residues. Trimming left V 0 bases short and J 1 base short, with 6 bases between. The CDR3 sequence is CASSYSGLNTGELFF. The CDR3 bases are TGTGCCAGCAGTTACTCGGGACTGAACACCGGGGAGCTGTTTTTT.

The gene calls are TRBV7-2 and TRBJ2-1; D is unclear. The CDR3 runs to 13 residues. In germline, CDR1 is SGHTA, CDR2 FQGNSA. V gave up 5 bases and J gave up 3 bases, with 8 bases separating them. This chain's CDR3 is CASSQVNYNEQFF. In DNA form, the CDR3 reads TGTGCCAGCAGCCAGGTGAACTACAATGAGCAGTTCTTC.

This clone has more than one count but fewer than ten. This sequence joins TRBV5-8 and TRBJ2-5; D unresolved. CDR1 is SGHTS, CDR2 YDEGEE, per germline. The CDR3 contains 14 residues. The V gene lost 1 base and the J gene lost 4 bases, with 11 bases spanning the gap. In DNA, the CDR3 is TGTGCCAGCAGCTTGTATGCAGCCTCAGAGACCCAGTACTTC. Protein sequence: CASSLYAASETQYF.

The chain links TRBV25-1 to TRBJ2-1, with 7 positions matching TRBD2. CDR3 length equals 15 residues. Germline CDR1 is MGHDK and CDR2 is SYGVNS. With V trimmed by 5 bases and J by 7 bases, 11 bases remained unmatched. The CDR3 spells CASSSGNWVWNEQFF. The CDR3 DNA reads TGTGCCAGCAGTAGCGGGAACTGGGTCTGGAATGAGCAGTTCTTC. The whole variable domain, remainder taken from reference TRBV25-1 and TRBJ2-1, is EADIYQTPRYLVIGTGKKITLECSQTMGHDKMYWYQQDPGMELHLIHYSYGVNSTEKGDLSSESTVSRIRTEHFPLTLESARPSHTSQYLCASSSGNWVWNEQFFGPGTRLTVL.

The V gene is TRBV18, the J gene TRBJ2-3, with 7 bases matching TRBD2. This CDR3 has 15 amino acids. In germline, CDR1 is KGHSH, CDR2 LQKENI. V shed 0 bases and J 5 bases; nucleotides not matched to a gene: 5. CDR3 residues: CASSPPGGVQDTQYF. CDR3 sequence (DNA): TGTGCCAGCTCACCACCGGGAGGGGTACAAGATACGCAGTATTTT.

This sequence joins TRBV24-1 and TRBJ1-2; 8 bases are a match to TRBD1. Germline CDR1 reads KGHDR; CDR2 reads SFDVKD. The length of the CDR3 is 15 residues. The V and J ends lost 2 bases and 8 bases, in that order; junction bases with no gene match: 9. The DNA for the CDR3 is TGTGCCACCAGTGATTCGAGGCAGGGGGCCGGAGGCTACACCTTC. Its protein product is CATSDSRQGAGGYTF.

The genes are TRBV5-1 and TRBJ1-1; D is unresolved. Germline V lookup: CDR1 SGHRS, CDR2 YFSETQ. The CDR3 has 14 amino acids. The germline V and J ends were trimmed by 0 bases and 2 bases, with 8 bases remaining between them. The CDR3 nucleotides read TGCGCCAGCAGCTTGGAAGGGATTAACACTGAAGCTTTCTTT. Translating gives CASSLEGINTEAFF. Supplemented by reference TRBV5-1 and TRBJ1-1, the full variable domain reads KAGVTQTPRYLIKTRGQQVTLSCSPISGHRSVSWYQQTPGQGLQFLFEYFSETQRNKGNFPGRFSGRQFSNSRSEMNVSTLELGDSALYLCASSLEGINTEAFFGQGTRLTVV.

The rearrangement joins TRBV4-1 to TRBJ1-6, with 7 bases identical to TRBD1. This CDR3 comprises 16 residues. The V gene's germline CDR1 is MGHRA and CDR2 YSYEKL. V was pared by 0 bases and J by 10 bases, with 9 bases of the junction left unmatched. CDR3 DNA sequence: TGCGCCAGCAGCCAAGATCAGGTCAGGGGGGGCTCACCCCTCCACTTT. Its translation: CASSQDQVRGGSPLHF.

The CDR3 DNA sequence: TGTGCCTGGAAGGCAGTTTCTAGCACAGATACGCAGTATTTT. It codes for CAWKAVSSTDTQYF. The chain joins TRBV30 to TRBJ2-3; the D is unclear. This CDR3 spans 14 amino acids. CDR1 and CDR2 (germline): GTSNPN, SVGIG (reference sequence). V shed 4 bases and J shed 0 bases, with 11 bases lying between them.

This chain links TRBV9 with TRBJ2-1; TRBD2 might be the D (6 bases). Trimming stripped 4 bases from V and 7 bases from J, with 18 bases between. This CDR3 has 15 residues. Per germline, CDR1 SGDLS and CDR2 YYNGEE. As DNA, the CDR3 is TGTGCCAGCAGCCACGGGGAGGACGGCAGGAATGAGCAGTTCTTC. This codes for CASSHGEDGRNEQFF.

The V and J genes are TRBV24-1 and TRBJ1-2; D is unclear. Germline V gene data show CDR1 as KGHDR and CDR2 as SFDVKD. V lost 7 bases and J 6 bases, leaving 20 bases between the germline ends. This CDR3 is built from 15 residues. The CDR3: CATSGTSPPENGYTF. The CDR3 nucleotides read TGTGCCACCAGCGGTACCAGTCCACCCGAGAATGGCTACACCTTC.

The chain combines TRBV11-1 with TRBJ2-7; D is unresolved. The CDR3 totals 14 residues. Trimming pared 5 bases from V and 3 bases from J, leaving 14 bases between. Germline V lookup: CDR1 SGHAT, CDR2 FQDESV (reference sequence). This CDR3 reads CASSPLDGIYEQYV. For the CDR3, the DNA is TGTGCCAGCAGCCCGCTTGACGGAATCTACGAGCAGTACGTC.

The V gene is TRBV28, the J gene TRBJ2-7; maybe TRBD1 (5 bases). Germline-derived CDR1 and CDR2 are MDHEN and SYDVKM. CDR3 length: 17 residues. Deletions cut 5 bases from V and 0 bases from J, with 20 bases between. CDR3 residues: CASSPRLGRTSSYEQYV. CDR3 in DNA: TGTGCCAGCAGTCCCCGGTTGGGGCGAACGAGCTCCTACGAGCAGTACGTC.

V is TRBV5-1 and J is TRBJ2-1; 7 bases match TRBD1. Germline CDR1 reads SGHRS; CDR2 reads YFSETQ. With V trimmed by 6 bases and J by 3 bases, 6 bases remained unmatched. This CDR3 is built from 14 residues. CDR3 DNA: TGCGCCAGCAACACAGGGGATGGCTACAATGAGCAGTTCTTC. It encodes CASNTGDGYNEQFF.